One and the same sample provided the 30 T cell receptor beta chains below, sequenced in a study of blood T cell repertoires in COVID-19. TCRdb's table, derived via immunoSEQ multiplex PCR, lists solely in-frame clones and lacks some. The table records around 200,000 clones, around four fifths of them present only once. Sequenced sample: peripheral blood. Every receptor here comes from a woman aged 40 to 50 with active or convalescent COVID-19.

This chain connects TRBV5-1 to TRBJ1-2; D uncertain. Trimming shortened V by 3 bases and J by 2 bases, and 8 bases separated the two germline ends. The CDR3 totals 13 residues. CDR1 and CDR2 (germline): SGHRS, YFSETQ. The CDR3 DNA follows: TGCGCCAGCAGCTCCGGGATGAACTATGGCTACACCTTC. Protein product: CASSSGMNYGYTF. Using reference TRBV5-1 and TRBJ1-2 for the parts outside the CDR3, the full variable domain is KAGVTQTPRYLIKTRGQQVTLSCSPISGHRSVSWYQQTPGQGLQFLFEYFSETQRNKGNFPGRFSGRQFSNSRSEMNVSTLELGDSALYLCASSSGMNYGYTFGSGTRLTVV.

The rearrangement joins TRBV24-1 to TRBJ1-3; weak D call: TRBD1 (6 bases). Trimming pared 4 bases from V and 0 bases from J, leaving 9 bases between. The CDR3 spans 15 residues. In germline, CDR1 is KGHDR, CDR2 SFDVKD. CDR3 sequence (DNA): TGTGCCACCAGTGAAACAGGGCTCTCTGGAAACACCATATATTTT. This codes for CATSETGLSGNTIYF.

The chain uses TRBV7-9 and TRBJ2-1; 13 bases fit TRBD2. CDR3 length: 17 amino acids. Germline lookup yields CDR1 SEHNR and CDR2 FQNEAQ (reference sequence). V lost 0 bases to trimming and J lost 6 bases; unmatched junction nucleotides: 5. DNA of the CDR3: TGTGCCAGCAGCTTAGCTTGGACTAGCGGGGGCTCCAATGAGCAGTTCTTC. It specifies CASSLAWTSGGSNEQFF.

This clone was found a few times. The chain has TRBV6-6 and TRBJ2-7, with 11 bases that match TRBD2. This CDR3 contains 16 residues. The germline gives CDR1 MNHNY, CDR2 SVGAGI (reference sequence). V shed 5 bases, J shed 6 bases, and the junction held 12 bases outside the gene matches. The CDR3 spells CASSPFSGGENGEQYF. The CDR3 nucleotides are TGTGCCAGCAGTCCCTTTAGCGGGGGGGAAAACGGCGAGCAGTACTTC.

In DNA form, the CDR3 reads TGTGCCTGGAGTGTCAGGGTCTGGGATGGTTCACCCCTCCACTTT. Amino acids: CAWSVRVWDGSPLHF. The J gene is TRBJ1-6, the V gene TRBV30; TRBD1 is a possible D gene (5 bases). This CDR3 has 15 amino acids. Germline CDR1 GTSNPN, CDR2 SVGIG (reference sequence). Trimming took off 0 bases at V and 9 bases at J, with 15 bases between the two ends. Full variable domain (outside the CDR3, taken from reference TRBV30 and TRBJ1-6): SQTIHQWPATLVQPVGSPLSLECTVEGTSNPNLYWYRQAAGRGLQLLFYSVGIGQISSEVPQNLSASRPQDRQFILSSKKLLLSDSGFYLCAWSVRVWDGSPLHFGNGTRLTVT.

V gene TRBV5-6 combines with J gene TRBJ2-2; D call uncertain. The V gene's germline CDR1 is SGHDT and CDR2 YYEEEE. Trimming stripped 0 bases from V and 5 bases from J, with 14 bases between. There are 16 residues in the CDR3. DNA for the CDR3: TGTGCCAGCAGCTTGGTAGTGCCTGAGTATACCGGGGAGCTGTTTTTT. The encoded protein is CASSLVVPEYTGELFF.

The rearrangement joins TRBV5-1 to TRBJ1-2; 10 bases map to TRBD1. V dropped 4 bases and J dropped 8; count of bases not matched to a gene: 11. Germline V gene lookup returns CDR1 SGHRS and CDR2 YFSETQ. This CDR3 spans 15 amino acids. In DNA, the CDR3 is TGCGCCAGCAGCCCCAGGGACAGGGGTCTGTCGGGCTACACCTTC. This encodes CASSPRDRGLSGYTF.

This chain links TRBV14 with TRBJ1-1; TRBD1 might be the D (5 bases). The CDR3 is made up of 13 amino acids. The V end lost 1 base, the J end lost 6 bases, and 9 bases lay between the germline ends. Germline V gives CDR1 SGHDN, CDR2 FVKESK. The CDR3 nucleotides read TGTGCCAGCAGCCAAGGTTGGGGGGCTGAAGCTTTCTTT. It specifies CASSQGWGAEAFF.

The DNA of the CDR3 is TGTGCCAGCAGTTTATGGGGACAGGAGACTCAGCCCCAGCATTTT. This gives the protein CASSLWGQETQPQHF. The V call is TRBV27, the J call TRBJ1-5; 8 bases match TRBD1. The CDR3 length is 15 residues. V trimming: 1 base; J trimming: 6 bases; junction bases outside the gene matches: 5. Germline lookup yields CDR1 MNHEY and CDR2 SMNVEV (reference sequence).

This clone was seen more than once but under ten times. The chain carries TRBV5-6 and TRBJ1-2; TRBD1 matches 7 bases. CDR3 length: 17 residues. Unmatched junction bases numbered 16, after V lost 2 bases and J lost 6 bases. CDR1 is SGHDT and CDR2 is YYEEEE in the germline V gene. The CDR3 region has the DNA TGTGCCAGCAGCTTAACCCACGGACAGGAAGTGTATGATGGCTACACCTTC. Translation gives CASSLTHGQEVYDGYTF.

V usage is TRBV5-1 and J usage is TRBJ1-1; 10 bases line up with TRBD1. Germline CDR1 is SGHRS and CDR2 is YFSETQ. The CDR3 runs to 16 residues. The trim removed 1 base at V and 4 bases at J, leaving 7 bases unmatched. The CDR3 DNA follows: TGCGCCAGCAGCTTGCTAGGACAGGGGGGAGTCACTGAAGCTTTCTTT. This gives the protein CASSLLGQGGVTEAFF. Full variable domain (missing parts from reference TRBV5-1 and TRBJ1-1): KAGVTQTPRYLIKTRGQQVTLSCSPISGHRSVSWYQQTPGQGLQFLFEYFSETQRNKGNFPGRFSGRQFSNSRSEMNVSTLELGDSALYLCASSLLGQGGVTEAFFGQGTRLTVV.

The CDR3 nucleotides are TGTGCCAGCAGCCCGAGGACAGTGACCTACGAGCAGTACTTC. As protein: CASSPRTVTYEQYF. The chain employs TRBV7-2 and TRBJ2-7; possible D gene TRBD1, 6 bases. This CDR3 has 14 amino acids. The V end lost 5 bases, the J end lost 2 bases, and 13 bases lay between the germline ends. In germline, CDR1 is SGHTA, CDR2 FQGNSA.

This chain uses TRBV7-9 with TRBJ1-6; 10 bases line up with TRBD1. J lost 7 bases, V lost 5 bases, and 8 bases had no gene match. The V gene's germline CDR1 is SEHNR and CDR2 FQNEAQ (reference sequence). The CDR3 is 16 residues long. The CDR3 region has the DNA TGTGCCAGCAGCGCGGTGACAGGGGGCCCCAATTCACCCCTCCACTTT. Its protein product is CASSAVTGGPNSPLHF.

The chain is built from TRBV6-2 or TRBV6-3 and TRBJ1-6; 8 nucleotides match TRBD1. This CDR3 region has 17 residues. The V gene's germline CDR1 is MNHEY and CDR2 SVGEGT. V lost 2 bases, J lost 4 bases, and 7 bases stayed unmatched. Written as DNA, the CDR3 is TGTGCCAGCAGTTACCGGGGACAGGAATGGTATAATTCACCCCTCCACTTT. Its translation is CASSYRGQEWYNSPLHF.

V gene TRBV6-6 combines with J gene TRBJ2-6; D call uncertain. The ends were cut back, 2 bases at V and 2 bases at J, with 7 bases in the middle. The CDR3 consists of 15 residues. Germline V lookup: CDR1 MNHNY, CDR2 SVGAGI (reference sequence). The CDR3 sequence: CASSYTQAGANVLTF. In nucleotides, the CDR3 is TGTGCCAGCAGTTACACTCAGGCTGGGGCCAACGTCCTGACTTTC.

V gene TRBV19 combines with J gene TRBJ1-6, with D possibly being TRBD1 (5 bases). The CDR3 consists of 15 residues. The V gene lost 0 bases and the J gene lost 7 bases, with 10 bases spanning the gap. In germline, CDR1 is LNHDA, CDR2 SQIVND (reference sequence). The CDR3 DNA is TGTGCCAGTAGTATAGACGACAGCCTGAATTCACCCCTCCACTTT. Residues: CASSIDDSLNSPLHF.

V gene TRBV29-1 combines with J gene TRBJ1-2; 9 bases are a match to TRBD1. V lost 7 bases, J lost 5 bases, and 8 bases stayed unmatched. CDR1 is SQVTM and CDR2 is ANQGSEA in the germline V gene. The CDR3 is 13 amino acids. CDR3 coding DNA: TGCAGCGCTTGGGACAGGGCCGTTTATGGCTACACCTTC. Its protein product is CSAWDRAVYGYTF. Using reference TRBV29-1 and TRBJ1-2 for the parts outside the CDR3, the full variable domain is SAVISQKPSRDICQRGTSLTIQCQVDSQVTMMFWYRQQPGQSLTLIATANQGSEATYESGFVIDKFPISRPNLTFSTLTVSNMSPEDSSIYLCSAWDRAVYGYTFGSGTRLTVV.

The chain employs TRBV30 and TRBJ2-6; 7 nucleotides line up with TRBD1. The CDR3 is 16 residues long. V shed 0 bases, J shed 2 bases, and the junction held 4 bases outside the gene matches. The germline V gene encodes CDR1 GTSNPN and CDR2 SVGIG (reference sequence). This chain's CDR3 is CAWSVDRVTGANVLTF. In DNA, the CDR3 is TGTGCCTGGAGTGTAGACAGGGTCACTGGGGCCAACGTCCTGACTTTC.

The sample holds a few counts of this clone. The chain is built from TRBV29-1 and TRBJ2-5; 11 bases fit TRBD2. V trimming: 3 bases; J trimming: 5 bases; junction bases outside the gene matches: 5. This CDR3 spans 14 amino acids. CDR1 and CDR2 (germline): SQVTM, ANQGSEA. CDR3 in amino acids: CSVDPSGGQETQYF. The DNA of the CDR3 is TGCAGCGTTGATCCTAGCGGGGGGCAGGAGACCCAGTACTTC.

The gene calls are TRBV2 and TRBJ2-7; perhaps TRBD1 as D (6 bases). The germline V gene encodes CDR1 SNHLY and CDR2 FYNNEI. Trimming stripped 8 bases from V and 2 bases from J, with 7 bases between. The CDR3 spans 11 residues. CDR3 DNA sequence: TGTGCCAGCCGGACAGCCTACGAGCAGTACTTC. This gives the protein CASRTAYEQYF.

This clone was counted between two and nine times. CDR3 sequence (DNA): TGTGCCAGCAGCTCCCTCGACAGAGCTCTTGCCTATGGCTACACCTTC. Its translation is CASSSLDRALAYGYTF. The genes are TRBV5-6 and TRBJ1-2; TRBD1 might be the D (5 bases). The CDR3 runs 16 residues. Between the trimmed V and J ends, which lost 3 bases and 4 bases, there was a span of 19 bases. Germline V gene data show CDR1 as SGHDT and CDR2 as YYEEEE.

A few counts support this clone. The CDR3 here is CASSWAQGTYEQYF. The CDR3 DNA is TGCGCCAGCAGCTGGGCCCAGGGCACCTACGAGCAGTACTTC. This chain joins TRBV5-1 and TRBJ2-7; TRBD1 might be the D (5 bases). Germline CDR1 reads SGHRS; CDR2 reads YFSETQ. The CDR3 loop spans 14 amino acids. V was cut by 3 bases and J by 2 bases, with 12 bases left in between.

There are a few counts of this clone. The J gene is TRBJ2-7, the V gene TRBV3-1 (or the pseudogene TRBV3-2), with D possibly TRBD2 on 5 matching bases. This CDR3 is built from 14 residues. V was shortened by 1 base and J by 6 bases, with 13 bases between the two germline ends. Looked up from germline, CDR1 is LGHDT and CDR2 is YNNKEL (reference sequence). The CDR3 DNA follows: TGTGCCAGCAGCCAAGCTCGCTTCAGCGGCGAGCAGTACTTC. It is translated as CASSQARFSGEQYF.

A single count supports this clone. The chain joins TRBV6-5 to TRBJ2-1, with 8 nucleotides matching TRBD1. Germline values: CDR1 MNHEY, CDR2 SVGAGI. The J segment lost 5 bases and the V segment lost 6 bases, leaving 3 bases of the junction unmatched. The CDR3 sequence is 13 residues long. CDR3: CASSLTGDNEQFF. DNA of the CDR3: TGTGCCAGCAGCTTGACAGGGGACAATGAGCAGTTCTTC.

This clone was observed once. The chain is built from TRBV28 and TRBJ1-5; the D is unclear. The CDR3 is 16 amino acids. Trimming cost V 2 bases and J 4 bases, with 15 bases left between them. Germline assignment: CDR1 MDHEN and CDR2 SYDVKM. In nucleotides, the CDR3 is TGTGCCAGCAGTTTAGGTCTAGCGACACCGAATCAGCCCCAGCATTTT. Its protein product is CASSLGLATPNQPQHF. Variable domain in full (rest from reference TRBV28 and TRBJ1-5): DVKVTQSSRYLVKRTGEKVFLECVQDMDHENMFWYRQDPGLGLRLIYFSYDVKMKEKGDIPEGYSVSREKKERFSLILESASTNQTSMYLCASSLGLATPNQPQHFGDGTRLSIL.

The chain joins TRBV24-1 to TRBJ1-6, with TRBD1 as a possible D gene (5 bases). Germline CDR1 and CDR2: KGHDR and SFDVKD. V was shortened by 5 bases and J by 5 bases, with 12 bases between the two germline ends. This CDR3 is built from 15 residues. The CDR3 here is CATSVPEGNNSPLHF. Here the CDR3 DNA reads TGTGCCACCAGTGTCCCGGAGGGGAATAATTCACCCCTCCACTTT.

This chain connects TRBV18 to TRBJ2-3; 9 nucleotides align to TRBD2. This CDR3 has 16 residues. Germline values: CDR1 KGHSH, CDR2 LQKENI. The V gene end was trimmed by 2 bases and the J gene end by 4 bases; junction bases not matched to a gene: 7. The CDR3 spells CASSPGTAGGSDTQYF. The CDR3 DNA reads as TGTGCCAGCTCACCAGGGACCGCGGGAGGGTCAGATACGCAGTATTTT.

The chain joins TRBV7-3 to TRBJ2-1, with D maybe TRBD1 (5 bases). The germline gives CDR1 SGHTA, CDR2 FQGTGA. The CDR3 is 13 residues long. V was trimmed by 4 bases and J by 13 bases, leaving 17 bases between them. The CDR3 nucleotides read TGTGCCAGCAGCTCCACTGACAGATCGTCACAGTTCTTC. Its protein product is CASSSTDRSSQFF.

The rearrangement uses TRBV5-1 and TRBJ2-3, with D uncertain. Trimming shortened V by 4 bases and J by 4 bases, and 13 bases separated the two germline ends. CDR3 length: 14 residues. Germline V lookup: CDR1 SGHRS, CDR2 YFSETQ. The CDR3: CASSLVDAADTQYF. The CDR3 DNA follows: TGCGCCAGCAGCCTCGTTGATGCGGCAGATACGCAGTATTTT.

To note about this clone: A junction boundary mismatches the germline segment, possibly from a read error. The chain recombines TRBV7-9 with TRBJ2-3; 9 bases are shared with TRBD1. CDR1 is SEHNR and CDR2 is FQNEAQ in the germline V gene (reference sequence). The CDR3 sequence is 18 residues long. In DNA, the CDR3 is TGTGCCAGCACCTTACCCTCTTTAGGACAGGGGAGCACAGATACGCAGTATTTT. It encodes CASTLPSLGQGSTDTQYF.